These T cell receptor beta chains were read from a single sample in a study of spatial heterogeneity in lung cancer. TCRdb recomputed calls from the 5' RACE reads with MiXCR, one row per CDR3 protein. The table has 4,000 or so distinct CDR3 sequences, 7.5% to 10% seen once; the top ten hold roughly 27%. This specimen consisted of lung tumor tissue, obtained at surgery. Receptor source: a male donor with early-stage non-small cell lung cancer. The CDR3 runs from the conserved cysteine through the conserved F or W. A D gene is named only where the DNA matches it firmly. The size of a clone is reported for some rows only, either as once, few or many, or as a class for expanded clones.

TRBV30,TRBD2,TRBJ2-3,many,TGTGCCTGGAGGCTAGCGGGGAGCACAGATACGCAGTATTTT,CAWRLAGSTDTQYF
TRBV7-9,TRBD1,TRBJ1-1,few,TGTGCCAGCAGCCCTGGGACAGGGGCGCTTGAAGCTTTCTTT,CASSPGTGALEAFF
TRBV27,.,TRBJ1-3,few,TGTGCCAGCAGCCTAGGGTGGGCTTCTGGAAACACCATATATTTT,CASSLGWASGNTIYF
TRBV5-1,.,TRBJ2-5,medium-sized,TGCGCCAGCAGCTTGGGTGGGGACACTCACCTGAGAGGAGAGACCCAGTACTTC,CASSLGGDTHLRGETQYF
TRBV7-2,.,TRBJ2-5,large,TGTGCCAGCAGCTTAGATGTCGCGATAGAGACCCAGTACTTC,CASSLDVAIETQYF
TRBV14,.,TRBJ2-7,few,TGTGCCAGCAGCCGGGACTCGAGCTCCTACGAGCAGTACTTC,CASSRDSSSYEQYF
TRBV7-3,TRBD2,TRBJ2-1,many,TGTGCCAGCAGCTTTTCCCCGGGAGGGATCAATGAGCAGTTCTTC,CASSFSPGGINEQFF
TRBV4-1,TRBD2,TRBJ2-1,medium-sized,TGCGCCAGCAGCCAAGAAGTAGCTAGCGGGGGCAATGAGCAGTTCTTC,CASSQEVASGGNEQFF
TRBV20-1,TRBD1,TRBJ2-7,few,TGCAGTGCCAGGACAGGGGGCTTGTACGAGCAGTACTTC,CSARTGGLYEQYF
TRBV7-3,.,TRBJ2-7,medium-sized,TGTGCCAGCAGCCCCCTCCCCTTGTCTCAGCAGTACTTC,CASSPLPLSQQYF
TRBV6-5,.,TRBJ2-5,.,TGTGCCAGCAGTCGAGCGGAGCGGCAAGAGACCCAGTACTTC,CASSRAERQETQYF
TRBV20-1,TRBD2,TRBJ2-4,medium-sized,TGCAGTGCTAGTAGATCACTAGCGGGCCTAGGAAATTTAGCCAAAAACATTCAGTACTTC,CSASRSLAGLGNLAKNIQYF
TRBV3-1,.,TRBJ2-1,medium-sized,TGTGCCAGCAGCTCTCTCTCCTTTACAAGGAATGAGCAGTTCTTC,CASSSLSFTRNEQFF
TRBV12-3/TRBV12-4,TRBD1,TRBJ1-1,.,TGTGCCAGCAGTACGGGACAGGGGGCGACCGAAGCTTTCTTT,CASSTGQGATEAFF
TRBV3-1,TRBD1,TRBJ1-4,.,TGTGCCAGCAGCCAAAGGGACAGGGATAATGAAAAACTGTTTTTT,CASSQRDRDNEKLFF
TRBV4-3,TRBD2,TRBJ2-3,.,TGCGCCAGCAGCCAAGAAGGGATTAGCGGGGGGTCAGATACGCAGTATTTT,CASSQEGISGGSDTQYF
TRBV18,.,TRBJ2-6,.,TGTGCCAGCTTACGCTCTGGGGCCAACGTCCTGACTTTC,CASLRSGANVLTF
TRBV7-9,.,TRBJ2-1,medium-sized,TGTGCCAGCAGCTTAACCCAGGGTGCAGAGCAGTTCTTC,CASSLTQGAEQFF
TRBV11-2,.,TRBJ2-5,few,TGTGCCAGCAGCTTAGAACGGCTGCGCCAAGAGACCCAGTACTTC,CASSLERLRQETQYF
TRBV28,TRBD2,TRBJ2-7,medium-sized,TGTGCCAGCAGCCTTCTAGCGGGGGACTCCTACGAGCAGTACTTC,CASSLLAGDSYEQYF
TRBV6-5,.,TRBJ2-2,many,TGTGCCAGCGGAGGGGACACCGGGGAGCTGTTTTTT,CASGGDTGELFF
TRBV6-1,.,TRBJ1-2,once,TGTGCCAGCAGGGACAACGTGGCTGGGGGTTATGGCTACACCTTC,CASRDNVAGGYGYTF
TRBV7-9,.,TRBJ2-6,.,TGTGCCAGCAGCTTAGAGTTCTCTGGGGCCAACGTCCTGACTTTC,CASSLEFSGANVLTF
TRBV20-1,.,TRBJ2-2,many,TGCAGTGCCCGACCCATGGGGATGAGCACCGGGGAGCTGTTTTTT,CSARPMGMSTGELFF
TRBV7-2,TRBD1,TRBJ2-3,few,TGTGCCAGCAGCTCCGACAGGGGGAAGTCAGATACGCAGTATTTT,CASSSDRGKSDTQYF
TRBV7-2,.,TRBJ1-5,medium-sized,TGTGCCAGCAGCTTAATGCTCTATAGCAATCAGCCCCAGCATTTT,CASSLMLYSNQPQHF
TRBV28,.,TRBJ1-5,few,TGTGCCAGCAGTTTGGGTCGCAGTCAGCCCCAGCATTTT,CASSLGRSQPQHF
TRBV19,.,TRBJ1-4,medium-sized,TGTGCCAGCAATACCGGACCATTTGAAAAACTGTTTTTT,CASNTGPFEKLFF
TRBV7-2,.,TRBJ2-7,few,TGTGCCAGCAGCTTGAGGGGTAGGGACGAGCAGTACTTC,CASSLRGRDEQYF
TRBV27,.,TRBJ2-5,medium-sized,TGTGCCAGCAGTTTATCGGGTGAGACCCAGTACTTC,CASSLSGETQYF
TRBV19,.,TRBJ1-2,medium-sized,TGTGCCGGCAGCTCCTCGAACTGGGGTGGCTACACCTTC,CAGSSSNWGGYTF
TRBV9,.,TRBJ1-1,medium-sized,TGTGCCAGCAGCGTAGGAGACACTGAAGCTTTCTTT,CASSVGDTEAFF
TRBV5-1,TRBD1,TRBJ2-5,many,TGCGCCAGCAGCTTGAACAGGGGGCAAGAGACCCAGTACTTC,CASSLNRGQETQYF
TRBV7-2,.,TRBJ2-7,medium-sized,TGTGCCAGCAGCTTAGGATTTACAGGGCCGGGGGAGCAGTACTTC,CASSLGFTGPGEQYF
TRBV6-2/TRBV6-3,.,TRBJ2-7,medium-sized,TGTGCCAGCAATAGTGTCTTTGACGAGCAGTACTTC,CASNSVFDEQYF
TRBV28,TRBD2,TRBJ2-4,medium-sized,TGTGCCAGCAGTTTGATGGCTAGCGGGGCCGGGACGGCCAAAAACATTCAGTACTTC,CASSLMASGAGTAKNIQYF
TRBV6-2/TRBV6-3,.,TRBJ2-6,.,TGTGCCAGCATTAATAGTTCGGCTGGGGCCAACGTCCTGACTTTC,CASINSSAGANVLTF
TRBV12-5,.,TRBJ2-3,many,TGTGCTAGTGGTTTGATTGGGGAATCAGATACGCAGTATTTT,CASGLIGESDTQYF
TRBV20-1,.,TRBJ2-7,.,TGCAGTGCTAGTGGGCCTTTGGAGCAGTACTTC,CSASGPLEQYF
TRBV4-3,.,TRBJ2-7,medium-sized,TGCGCCAGCAGCCAAGTGTTAGCAGGGGCCTACGAGCAGTACTTC,CASSQVLAGAYEQYF
TRBV6-5,.,TRBJ2-1,large,TGTGCCAGCAGTTACTCACGGACGGCAAACAATGAGCAGTTCTTC,CASSYSRTANNEQFF
TRBV6-1,TRBD2,TRBJ2-3,medium-sized,TGTGCCAGCAGCGTAGCGGGGACGGGCACAGATACGCAGTATTTT,CASSVAGTGTDTQYF
TRBV5-1,.,TRBJ2-7,.,TGCGCCAGCAGCTTGGTAGGGGCGCGGTACGAGCAGTACTTC,CASSLVGARYEQYF
TRBV7-9,.,TRBJ2-2,medium-sized,TGTGCCAGCAGCTTAGGGGCCAGTGTGCACACCGGGGAGCTGTTTTTT,CASSLGASVHTGELFF
TRBV20-1,TRBD2,TRBJ2-7,many,TGCAGTGCCCACCTAACTAGCGGGGGGTCCCACTTC,CSAHLTSGGSHF
TRBV12-3/TRBV12-4,.,TRBJ1-4,medium-sized,TGTGCCAGCAGTTTGAGGCAGAGTAATGAAAAACTGTTTTTT,CASSLRQSNEKLFF
TRBV6-4,TRBD2,TRBJ2-7,many,TGTGCCAGCAGGGGGGGAGGGAGCGGCGACTACGAGCAGTACTTC,CASRGGGSGDYEQYF
TRBV4-2,TRBD2,TRBJ2-3,many,TGTGCCAGCAGCCCCCGGACTAGCGAATACACAGATACGCAGTATTTT,CASSPRTSEYTDTQYF
TRBV6-2/TRBV6-3,TRBD1,TRBJ2-1,.,TGTGCCAGCACCCTAGGGACAGGGGGCTACAATGAGCAGTTCTTC,CASTLGTGGYNEQFF
TRBV4-2,.,TRBJ1-1,once,TGTGCCAGCAGCCAAGAGGCAGGGCGGAACACTGAAGCTTTCTTT,CASSQEAGRNTEAFF
TRBV5-1,.,TRBJ2-2,.,TGCGCCAGCAGCTTGGGACCGAAGAACACCGGGGAGCTGTTTTTT,CASSLGPKNTGELFF
TRBV5-8,.,TRBJ2-3,medium-sized,TGTGCCAGCAGCCCCGTTGGAACTAGCACAGATACGCAGTATTTT,CASSPVGTSTDTQYF
TRBV3-1,TRBD1,TRBJ2-2,.,TGTGCCAGCAGCGGGACAGGGGAGGCCGGGGAGCTGTTTTTT,CASSGTGEAGELFF
TRBV7-7,TRBD1,TRBJ2-1,medium-sized,TGTGCTAGCAGTATGACAGGGGCACACAATGAGCAGTTCTTC,CASSMTGAHNEQFF
TRBV18,TRBD2,TRBJ2-7,many,TGTGCCAGCTCACTTAGGGTAGCGGGAGTCTACGAGCAGTACTTC,CASSLRVAGVYEQYF
TRBV6-5,.,TRBJ1-4,medium-sized,TGTGCCAGCAGTACAACAGAGACTAATGAAAAACTGTTTTTT,CASSTTETNEKLFF
TRBV10-1,.,TRBJ1-1,medium-sized,TGCGCCAGCAGTCCTGGGACTGTTGAAGCTTTCTTT,CASSPGTVEAFF
TRBV9,.,TRBJ1-5,many,TGTGCCAGCAGCGTAGGGACAGATAATCAGCCCCAGCATTTT,CASSVGTDNQPQHF
TRBV18,.,TRBJ1-6,few,TGTGCCAGCTCACCAGCGGGGCAGGGCTTCGCACCCCTCCACTTT,CASSPAGQGFAPLHF